Below, one T cell receptor (beta chain) is given with its context. The data stem from a study of blood T cell repertoires in COVID-19. TCRdb keeps only in-frame clones here, not all; method: immunoSEQ multiplex PCR. The sample carries fewer than 250,000 clones, approximately 86% recorded once. Each participant's cohort was designated according to participant-reported clinical history. V was pared by 6 bases and J by 2 bases, with 4 bases of the junction left unmatched. Germline CDR1 reads SNHLY; CDR2 reads FYNNEI. This CDR3 contains 13 residues. The gene calls are TRBV2 and TRBJ2-7; 7 bases are a match to TRBD1. The specimen was PBMCs or T cells enriched from blood (not recorded which). The TCR comes from a woman aged 30 to 39 with acute COVID-19. In DNA form, the CDR3 reads TGTGCCAGCAGGGCCGGGACAGCCTACGAGCAGTACTTC. This gives the protein CASRAGTAYEQYF.